This entry lists 2 T cell receptor beta chains sequenced from one sample in a study of cytomegalovirus exposure and HLA in healthy donors (dated by TCRdb to about 2017). Receptor libraries were prepared by the immunoSEQ multiplex PCR assay. The table comes from immuneACCESS by way of TCRdb, which keeps in-frame sequences with V and J called. Part of the clones is missing from these tables; in studies checked, under half for an unresolved V gene and the rest for unknown reasons. In this sample the table shows 73,000 or so clones, 94% of which occur a single time. Jointly, the top ten make up roughly 3.2% of the sample. The sample was PBMCs. All receptors come from a woman under 30 in good health and CMV-seropositive.

The V gene is TRBV28, the J gene TRBJ2-3, with a weak D call TRBD1 (5 bases). Trimming stripped 3 bases from V and 2 bases from J, with 6 bases between. The CDR3 sequence is 13 residues long. The germline CDR1 and CDR2 sequences are MDHEN and SYDVKM. CDR3 DNA: TGTGCCAGCAGTTTGGGGCACACAGATACGCAGTATTTT. Its protein is CASSLGHTDTQYF.

V usage is TRBV7-9 and J usage is TRBJ2-1, with 11 bases that match TRBD2. The germline V gene has CDR1 SEHNR and CDR2 FQNEAQ (reference sequence). Losses at the gene ends were 3 bases for V and 0 bases for J; bases not matched to a gene: 7. CDR3 length: 18 residues. The CDR3 protein is CASSFPLGLAGSYNEQFF. As DNA, the CDR3 is TGTGCCAGCAGCTTCCCACTTGGACTAGCGGGCTCCTACAATGAGCAGTTCTTC.